This is a list of T cell receptor beta chains from one sample in a study of shared clonotypes between healthy human individuals. Clones were read by immunoSEQ multiplex PCR, and TCRdb kept only the in-frame ones, dropping some. The table has some 2.1 million clones, over 85% seen once. The sample comprised naive CD8+ T cells sorted from blood. Source of these receptors: a man between 18 and 35 years old in good health. Each CDR3 is given with its conserved first and last residue. D genes are given only for firm matches. The size of a clone is reported for some rows only, either as once, few or many, or as a class for expanded clones.

CDR3 DNA: TGCGCCAGCAGTGAGGCAGGGCCTCTCAATCAGCCCCAGCATTTT
CDR3 protein: CASSEAGPLNQPQHF
J gene: TRBJ1-5
D gene: -
V gene: TRBV10-2
clone size: -

CDR3 DNA: TGTGCCAGCAGCTTAGGAGTATTCGAGCAGTACTTC
CDR3 protein: CASSLGVFEQYF
J gene: TRBJ2-7
D gene: -
V gene: TRBV7-8
clone size: -

CDR3 DNA: TGTGCCAGCAGTGAAAGGGCAGGGGACGGCTACACCTTC
CDR3 protein: CASSERAGDGYTF
J gene: TRBJ1-2
D gene: -
V gene: TRBV2
clone size: -

CDR3 DNA: TGTGCCAGCAGTACGGGGAGCACAGATACGCAGTATTTT
CDR3 protein: CASSTGSTDTQYF
J gene: TRBJ2-3
D gene: -
V gene: TRBV9
clone size: -

CDR3 DNA: TGTGCCAGCAGCTCTCTAGAGTGGTTAATGGTAGGTTACGAGCAGTACTTC
CDR3 protein: CASSSLEWLMVGYEQYF
J gene: TRBJ2-7
D gene: -
V gene: TRBV7-8
clone size: -

CDR3 DNA: TGTGCCAGCAGTGAAGCGCGTAAGGATACGCAGTATTTT
CDR3 protein: CASSEARKDTQYF
J gene: TRBJ2-3
D gene: -
V gene: TRBV2
clone size: -

CDR3 DNA: TGTGCCAGCTTAGTCGGCGGGGAGCTGTTTTTT
CDR3 protein: CASLVGGELFF
J gene: TRBJ2-2
D gene: -
V gene: TRBV7-9
clone size: -

CDR3 DNA: TGTGCCAGCATCGGGCGGGAGGGGATGAGGGTCTTC
CDR3 protein: CASIGREGMRVF
J gene: TRBJ1-2
D gene: -
V gene: TRBV11-2
clone size: -

CDR3 DNA: TGCGCCAGCAGTCGAGCGACAGGGCCTCTCTACCTCTACGAGCAGTACTTC
CDR3 protein: CASSRATGPLYLYEQYF
J gene: TRBJ2-7
D gene: TRBD1
V gene: TRBV23-1
clone size: -

CDR3 DNA: TGTGCCAGCAATAGGGCCAGCACAGATACGCAGTATTTT
CDR3 protein: CASNRASTDTQYF
J gene: TRBJ2-3
D gene: -
V gene: TRBV6-1
clone size: -

CDR3 DNA: TGTGCCAGTGTGGGAGAGGATACGCAGTATTTT
CDR3 protein: CASVGEDTQYF
J gene: TRBJ2-3
D gene: -
V gene: TRBV5-4
clone size: -

CDR3 DNA: TGCGCCAGCAGCCAAGAGGTCGAGGGATTATATGAGCAGTACTTC
CDR3 protein: CASSQEVEGLYEQYF
J gene: TRBJ2-7
D gene: -
V gene: TRBV4-3
clone size: -

CDR3 DNA: TGTGCCAGCGGAGACCTAGCGAACAATGAGCAGTTCTTC
CDR3 protein: CASGDLANNEQFF
J gene: TRBJ2-1
D gene: -
V gene: TRBV7-9
clone size: -

CDR3 DNA: TGTGCCAGCAGCCCAGGATTTAGCAATCAGCCCCAGCATTTT
CDR3 protein: CASSPGFSNQPQHF
J gene: TRBJ1-5
D gene: -
V gene: TRBV6-5
clone size: -

CDR3 DNA: TGTGCCAGCAGCTTAGGTTTAGGTTTTGAAGAGACCCAGTACTTC
CDR3 protein: CASSLGLGFEETQYF
J gene: TRBJ2-5
D gene: -
V gene: TRBV11-2
clone size: -

CDR3 DNA: TGTGCCAGCAGCTTCGGGGGGACAGGGCATTTGAACGAGCAGTACTTC
CDR3 protein: CASSFGGTGHLNEQYF
J gene: TRBJ2-7
D gene: TRBD1
V gene: TRBV5-6
clone size: -

CDR3 DNA: TGTGCCAGCAGTGGAGTACCTCCAGATACGCAGTATTTT
CDR3 protein: CASSGVPPDTQYF
J gene: TRBJ2-3
D gene: -
V gene: TRBV27
clone size: -

CDR3 DNA: TGTGCCAGCAGCGACGATTGGACGACTGAAGCTTTCTTT
CDR3 protein: CASSDDWTTEAFF
J gene: TRBJ1-1
D gene: -
V gene: TRBV2
clone size: -

CDR3 DNA: TGTGCCAGCAGCTCTCATGCTTGGACAGCAGGCCAGCCCCAGCATTTT
CDR3 protein: CASSSHAWTAGQPQHF
J gene: TRBJ1-5
D gene: -
V gene: TRBV7-9
clone size: few

CDR3 DNA: TGCAGCGTTGCCGTGGTAACTGTGGACGAGCAGTACTTC
CDR3 protein: CSVAVVTVDEQYF
J gene: TRBJ2-7
D gene: -
V gene: TRBV29-1
clone size: -